One T cell receptor beta chain is described in this entry. This sample stems from a study of blood T cell repertoires in COVID-19. Background on the study: The samples span acute and convalescent COVID-19 from the United States, Italy and Spain. T cells, B-cell-depleted T cells, or PBMCs provided the cDNA or gDNA that served as material.

This CDR3 spans 14 amino acids. Germline V gene lookup returns CDR1 MGHRA and CDR2 YSYEKL. Trimming at V came to 4 bases and at J to 4 bases, leaving 4 bases not matched to a gene. In the authors' workflow: How many nucleated cells were present was estimated from reference gene primer amplification. Here immunoSEQ multiplex PCR was the method, and the copy in TCRdb shows in-frame clones only, minus some. D and trimming come from the DNA, and the V and J calls and clone size come from that table. This table has 90,000 to 120,000 clones, approximately 90% appearing once. The specimen was peripheral blood. The origin of this receptor is a man in his forties or fifties with active or convalescent COVID-19. The rearrangement links TRBV4-1 to TRBJ1-5; 7 positions agree with TRBD1. The CDR3 DNA follows: TGCGCCAGCAGCCCACAGGGGACAAATCAGCCCCAGCATTTT. Translating gives CASSPQGTNQPQHF.